The 31 T cell receptor beta chains below were found in one sample sequenced in a study of blood T cells in healthy people across ages. Together with a sample-barcoded 5' primer, a J-beta primer mix was included in a second PCR lasting roughly 6 to 12 cycles. TCRdb re-analysed the 5' RACE reads in MiXCR, keeping a single row per CDR3 protein. The data show around 1.5 million distinct CDR3 sequences, almost 35% seen once. The sample was blood. Receptors originate from a woman aged 25 to 45 in good health.

With respect to this clonotype: A single base separates this from a much larger clone, so it may be a read error. The chain is built from TRBV7-2 and TRBJ2-7, with a weak D call TRBD2 (6 bases). Between the trimmed V and J ends, which lost 3 bases and 5 bases, there was a span of 14 bases. This CDR3 comprises 14 residues. The germline V gene has CDR1 SGHTA and CDR2 FQGNSA. This CDR3 is CASSLRGSGHEQYF. In DNA, the CDR3 is TGTGCCAGCAGCTTGAGAGGGAGCGGGCACGAGCAGTACTTC.

This clonotype turned up a few times. The chain has TRBV20-1 and TRBJ2-1; D remains unclear. CDR1 is DFQATT and CDR2 is SNEGSKA in the germline V gene (reference sequence). The V and J ends lost 0 bases and 5 bases respectively, with 5 bases between them. The CDR3 sequence is 12 residues long. This CDR3 is CSARDQDNEQFF. In DNA, the CDR3 is TGCAGTGCTAGAGATCAGGACAATGAGCAGTTCTTC.

V usage is TRBV6-6 and J usage is TRBJ2-5; TRBD2 is a possible D gene (6 bases). This CDR3 contains 15 residues. Germline CDR1 MNHNY, CDR2 SVGAGI (reference sequence). V shed 2 bases and J shed 2 bases, with 12 bases lying between them. The CDR3 here is CASSYRTTQQETQYF. As DNA, the CDR3 is TGTGCCAGCAGTTACAGGACTACTCAACAAGAGACCCAGTACTTC.

This clonotype showed up just a few times. The rearrangement joins TRBV20-1 to TRBJ2-7, with 9 bases matching TRBD1. Germline V gene lookup returns CDR1 DFQATT and CDR2 SNEGSKA (reference sequence). Trimming at V came to 3 bases and at J to 5 bases, leaving 17 bases not matched to a gene. The CDR3 covers 17 residues. The CDR3 here is CSASAYLPGQGTHEQYF. CDR3 DNA sequence: TGCAGTGCTAGCGCTTATCTGCCGGGACAGGGTACCCACGAGCAGTACTTC.

This clonotype turned up a few times. The V and J genes are TRBV11-2 and TRBJ2-3; D not resolved. Trimming shortened V by 7 bases and J by 2 bases, and 16 bases separated the two germline ends. This CDR3 contains 15 residues. Germline loops: CDR1 SGHAT, CDR2 FQNNGV. CDR3 DNA: TGTGCCAGCACCCGACCCCGGTGGGTCACAGATACGCAGTATTTT. Its protein is CASTRPRWVTDTQYF. Supplemented by reference TRBV11-2 and TRBJ2-3, the full variable domain reads EAGVAQSPRYKIIEKRQSVAFWCNPISGHATLYWYQQILGQGPKLLIQFQNNGVVDDSQLPKDRFSAERLKGVDSTLKIQPAKLEDSAVYLCASTRPRWVTDTQYFGPGTRLTVL.

This clonotype was counted ten times or more. V is TRBV29-1 and J is TRBJ2-3; TRBD2 aligns across 7 bases. Germline assignment: CDR1 SQVTM and CDR2 ANQGSEA. Losses at the gene ends were 4 bases for V and 3 bases for J; bases not matched to a gene: 13. CDR3 length: 16 amino acids. This CDR3 reads CSVVGAGLAETDTQYF. The CDR3, as DNA: TGCAGCGTTGTGGGAGCAGGGCTAGCGGAGACAGATACGCAGTATTTT.

The rearrangement links TRBV7-9 to TRBJ2-3; tentative D call: TRBD2 (6 bases). V lost 5 bases and J lost 0, with 21 bases in between. The CDR3 consists of 18 residues. CDR1 is SEHNR, CDR2 FQNEAQ, per germline (reference sequence). The CDR3 nucleotides read TGTGCCAGCAGCCCCCTTAATAAGGTAGCGGCTAGCACAGATACGCAGTATTTT. It encodes CASSPLNKVAASTDTQYF. The whole variable domain, filled in from reference TRBV7-9 and TRBJ2-3, reads DTGVSQNPRHKITKRGQNVTFRCDPISEHNRLYWYRQTLGQGPEFLTYFQNEAQLEKSRLLSDRFSAERPKGSFSTLEIQRTEQGDSAMYLCASSPLNKVAASTDTQYFGPGTRLTVL.

This clonotype has ten or more counts. J is TRBJ2-7 and V is TRBV15; a weak D match, TRBD2 (5 bases). V lost 0 bases to trimming and J lost 0 bases, with 9 bases between them. Germline values: CDR1 LNHNV, CDR2 YYDKDF (reference sequence). The CDR3 runs to 15 residues. This chain's CDR3 is CATSRDRAGSYEQYF. The CDR3 bases are TGTGCCACCAGCAGAGATCGGGCGGGCTCCTACGAGCAGTACTTC. Filled out from reference TRBV15 and TRBJ2-7, the complete variable domain reads DAMVIQNPRYQVTQFGKPVTLSCSQTLNHNVMYWYQQKSSQAPKLLFHYYDKDFNNEADTPDNFQSRRPNTSFCFLDIRSPGLGDTAMYLCATSRDRAGSYEQYFGPGTRLTVT.

This clonotype has a handful of counts. The chain has TRBV15 and TRBJ1-4; D might be TRBD1 (5 bases). The CDR3 has 13 amino acids. Germline V CDR1 and CDR2: LNHNV, YYDKDF (reference sequence). The V end was cut by 1 base, the J end by 6 bases, with 6 bases between. The CDR3 here is CATSRGGDEKLFF. CDR3 DNA: TGTGCCACCAGCAGAGGGGGGGATGAAAAACTGTTTTTT.

The rearrangement joins TRBV6-5 to TRBJ2-7; TRBD1 might be the D (6 bases). The CDR3 length is 13 residues. Germline CDR1 and CDR2: MNHEY and SVGAGI. The V end was cut by 5 bases, the J end by 6 bases, with 14 bases between. The CDR3 sequence is CASSPGESSEQYF. The CDR3 nucleotides read TGTGCCAGCAGTCCAGGGGAATCTTCCGAGCAGTACTTC.

This clonotype was detected a few times. The genes are TRBV5-1 and TRBJ2-5, with 7 bases fitting TRBD1. V trimming: 5 bases; J trimming: 1 base; junction bases outside the gene matches: 5. Germline CDR1 and CDR2: SGHRS and YFSETQ. There are 14 residues in the CDR3. The CDR3 protein is CASSEQGPQETQYF. The DNA for the CDR3 is TGCGCCAGCAGTGAACAGGGGCCCCAAGAGACCCAGTACTTC.

The CDR3 sequence is CASRSGQGVHEQYF. CDR3 nucleotides: TGTGCCAGCAGATCTGGACAGGGAGTCCACGAGCAGTACTTC. V and J are TRBV27 and TRBJ2-7, with TRBD1 matching 8 bases. This CDR3 has 14 amino acids. Looked up from germline, CDR1 is MNHEY and CDR2 is SMNVEV (reference sequence). J lost 5 bases, V lost 6 bases, and 9 bases had no gene match.

This clonotype came up a few times. The CDR3 sequence is CASSLEGGSISYEQYF. CDR3 sequence (DNA): TGTGCCAGCAGCTTAGAGGGCGGGAGTATCTCCTACGAGCAGTACTTC. This chain links TRBV7-2 with TRBJ2-7; the match to TRBD2 covers 7 bases. The CDR3 runs to 16 residues. V lost 1 base and J lost 0; bases outside the gene matches: 6. CDR1 and CDR2 (germline): SGHTA, FQGNSA.

The chain uses TRBV27 and TRBJ2-7; 11 bases are a match to TRBD2. The CDR3 runs to 15 residues. The J segment lost 4 bases and the V segment lost 4 bases, leaving 6 bases of the junction unmatched. The germline V gene encodes CDR1 MNHEY and CDR2 SMNVEV (reference sequence). The CDR3 bases are TGTGCCAGCAGTTACCGACTAGCGGGAACTTACGAGCAGTACTTC. This sequence encodes CASSYRLAGTYEQYF.

CDR3 DNA sequence: TGCAGTGCTGTTGGACAGGGTTCGGGCACTGAAGCTTTCTTT. The encoded protein is CSAVGQGSGTEAFF. This chain uses TRBV20-1 with TRBJ1-1; 8 bases align to TRBD1. CDR1 and CDR2 (germline): DFQATT, SNEGSKA (reference sequence). After removal of 5 bases from V and 4 bases from J, the junction contained 9 bases not matched to a gene. This CDR3 contains 14 residues.

On this clonotype: This may arise from a read error, as a much more abundant clone is one base away. The chain employs TRBV9 and TRBJ2-5; 12 positions agree with TRBD2. The J call is doubtful: the DNA matches TRBJ2-7 better. Germline CDR1 reads SGDLS; CDR2 reads YYNGEE. This CDR3 region has 15 residues. CDR3: CAGSAGTSGLYEQYF. CDR3 DNA sequence: TGTGCCGGCAGCGCCGGGACTAGCGGGTTGTACGAGCAGTACTTC.

V and J are TRBV20-1 and TRBJ1-6, with D possibly being TRBD1 (5 bases). This CDR3 has 16 amino acids. Germline CDR1 DFQATT, CDR2 SNEGSKA (reference sequence). Trimming took off 0 bases at V and 2 bases at J, with 11 bases between the two ends. CDR3 sequence reads: CSARDGPGPYNSPLHF. For the CDR3, the DNA is TGCAGTGCTAGAGATGGGCCGGGACCCTATAATTCACCCCTCCACTTT.

In its sample, this clonotype was seen a few times. The chain combines TRBV20-1 with TRBJ1-5; D not resolved. Trimming shortened V by 2 bases and J by 4 bases, and 6 bases separated the two germline ends. CDR1 and CDR2 from the germline V gene are DFQATT and SNEGSKA (reference sequence). The CDR3 has 12 residues. The CDR3 DNA follows: TGCAGTGCTAGACTCACGAATCAGCCCCAGCATTTT. It encodes CSARLTNQPQHF.

The rearrangement links TRBV12-3 or TRBV12-4 to TRBJ1-6, with 7 bases lining up with TRBD1. V dropped 2 bases and J dropped 6; count of bases not matched to a gene: 4. The length of the CDR3 is 15 residues. CDR3 protein: CASSLKGALNSPLHF. The CDR3, as DNA: TGTGCCAGCAGTTTAAAGGGGGCGCTTAATTCACCCCTCCACTTT.

The CDR3 protein is CASSERQIAFYEQYF. The CDR3 DNA reads TGTGCCAGCAGTGAACGACAGATAGCATTCTACGAGCAGTACTTC. The chain has TRBV6-1 and TRBJ2-7; a weak D match, TRBD1 (5 bases). This CDR3 spans 15 amino acids. From germline, CDR1 is MNHNS and CDR2 SASEGT. Between the trimmed V and J ends, which lost 2 bases and 3 bases, there was a span of 14 bases.

The rearrangement links TRBV20-1 to TRBJ2-7, with 7 bases identical to TRBD1. From germline, CDR1 is DFQATT and CDR2 SNEGSKA (reference sequence). The CDR3 has 14 amino acids. The trim removed 3 bases at V and 2 bases at J, leaving 7 bases unmatched. The CDR3 is CSASLGQLPYEQYF. The CDR3, as DNA: TGCAGTGCTAGCTTGGGACAGTTACCCTACGAGCAGTACTTC.

The chain carries TRBV4-1 and TRBJ2-2; D is possibly TRBD2 (7 bases). V was trimmed by 2 bases and J by 6 bases, leaving 10 bases between them. Germline CDR1 MGHRA, CDR2 YSYEKL. The CDR3 has 14 amino acids. This CDR3 is CASSQQGRAGELFF. CDR3 DNA sequence: TGCGCCAGCAGCCAACAGGGGAGGGCCGGGGAGCTGTTTTTT.

Notes on this clonotype: A much larger clone differs by one base, so this may be a read error. The rearrangement uses TRBV29-1 and TRBJ2-1; TRBD2 might be the D (5 bases). Trimming cost V 3 bases and J 7 bases, with 22 bases left between them. This CDR3 spans 16 amino acids. From germline, CDR1 is SQVTM and CDR2 ANQGSEA. The CDR3 DNA sequence: TGCAGCGTTGATGAATCTCGGGGAAAGGATGAGAATGAGCAGTTCTTC. This sequence encodes CSVDESRGKDENEQFF.

This clonotype showed up just a few times. This chain uses TRBV5-1 with TRBJ2-5; maybe TRBD2 (5 bases). The germline CDR1 and CDR2 sequences are SGHRS and YFSETQ. The CDR3 sequence is 13 residues long. V lost 4 bases and J lost 5, with 12 bases in between. The CDR3 here is CASSRGYRETQYF. The CDR3 bases are TGCGCCAGCAGCCGAGGGTACCGGGAGACCCAGTACTTC.

V is TRBV5-4 and J is TRBJ2-5, with a weak D call TRBD1 (6 bases). The CDR3 runs 12 residues. Per the germline V gene, CDR1 is SGHNT and CDR2 is YYREEE (reference sequence). Trimming shortened V by 3 bases and J by 6 bases, and 9 bases separated the two germline ends. CDR3 in DNA: TGTGCCAGCAGCTCAGGACAGCAGACCCAGTACTTC. It specifies CASSSGQQTQYF.

The chain employs TRBV28 and TRBJ1-2; D gene uncertain. This CDR3 region has 15 residues. CDR1 MDHEN and CDR2 SYDVKM come from the germline V gene. The V gene lost 5 bases and the J gene lost 4 bases, with 17 bases spanning the gap. The CDR3 DNA reads as TGTGCCAGCAGTCCCATGGGGTCACACTTCTATGGCTACACCTTC. Protein product: CASSPMGSHFYGYTF.

In regard to this clonotype: This may be a read error, as it is one base from a much larger clone. No conserved phenylalanine or tryptophan ends this CDR3, so it is likely a read error. The CDR3 region has the DNA TGCGCCAGCAGCCAAACTCCCTCTGGGGCCCAGCAGACAGGGGGCTATGGCTACACCGTC. This encodes CASSQTPSGAQQTGGYGYTV. The chain carries TRBV4-1 and TRBJ1-2; TRBD1 aligns across 9 bases. The CDR3 loop spans 20 amino acids. Germline CDR1 and CDR2: MGHRA and YSYEKL. The J segment lost 4 bases and the V segment lost 2 bases, leaving 20 bases of the junction unmatched.

There are a few counts of this clonotype. The chain couples TRBV7-9 to TRBJ2-1; 7 nucleotides align to TRBD2. The junction had 8 bases not matched to a gene; V was cut back by 4 bases and J by 8 bases. From germline, CDR1 is SEHNR and CDR2 FQNEAQ (reference sequence). This CDR3 region has 14 residues. The CDR3, as DNA: TGTGCCAGCAGCTCCTGGACTAGTCGAGATGAGCAGTTCTTC. It is translated as CASSSWTSRDEQFF.

This clonotype was seen only a few times. The J gene is TRBJ1-2, the V gene TRBV24-1; D is possibly TRBD1 (6 bases). V lost 4 bases and J 2 bases, leaving 13 bases between the germline ends. The CDR3 contains 15 residues. Germline CDR1 reads KGHDR; CDR2 reads SFDVKD. The CDR3 sequence is CATSDGGAANYGYTF. In DNA form, the CDR3 reads TGTGCCACCAGTGACGGGGGGGCGGCAAACTATGGCTACACCTTC.

The genes are TRBV28 and TRBJ1-2; unclear D gene. The CDR3 length is 14 residues. V was trimmed by 8 bases and J by 3 bases, leaving 16 bases between them. From germline, CDR1 is MDHEN and CDR2 SYDVKM. The CDR3 nucleotides are TGTGCCAGCGCCTGGAGCAGGCAGGACTATGGCTACACCTTC. Its translation: CASAWSRQDYGYTF.

This sequence joins TRBV7-9 and TRBJ1-5, with a tentative D call TRBD1 (6 bases). Germline loops: CDR1 SEHNR, CDR2 FQNEAQ (reference sequence). This CDR3 has 18 amino acids. The V end was cut by 1 base, the J end by 3 bases, with 19 bases between. The CDR3 is CASSLVLPLQGINQPQHF. The CDR3 DNA reads TGTGCCAGCAGCTTAGTTCTACCGCTACAGGGCATCAATCAGCCCCAGCATTTT. The whole variable domain, remainder taken from reference TRBV7-9 and TRBJ1-5, is DTGVSQNPRHKITKRGQNVTFRCDPISEHNRLYWYRQTLGQGPEFLTYFQNEAQLEKSRLLSDRFSAERPKGSFSTLEIQRTEQGDSAMYLCASSLVLPLQGINQPQHFGDGTRLSIL.